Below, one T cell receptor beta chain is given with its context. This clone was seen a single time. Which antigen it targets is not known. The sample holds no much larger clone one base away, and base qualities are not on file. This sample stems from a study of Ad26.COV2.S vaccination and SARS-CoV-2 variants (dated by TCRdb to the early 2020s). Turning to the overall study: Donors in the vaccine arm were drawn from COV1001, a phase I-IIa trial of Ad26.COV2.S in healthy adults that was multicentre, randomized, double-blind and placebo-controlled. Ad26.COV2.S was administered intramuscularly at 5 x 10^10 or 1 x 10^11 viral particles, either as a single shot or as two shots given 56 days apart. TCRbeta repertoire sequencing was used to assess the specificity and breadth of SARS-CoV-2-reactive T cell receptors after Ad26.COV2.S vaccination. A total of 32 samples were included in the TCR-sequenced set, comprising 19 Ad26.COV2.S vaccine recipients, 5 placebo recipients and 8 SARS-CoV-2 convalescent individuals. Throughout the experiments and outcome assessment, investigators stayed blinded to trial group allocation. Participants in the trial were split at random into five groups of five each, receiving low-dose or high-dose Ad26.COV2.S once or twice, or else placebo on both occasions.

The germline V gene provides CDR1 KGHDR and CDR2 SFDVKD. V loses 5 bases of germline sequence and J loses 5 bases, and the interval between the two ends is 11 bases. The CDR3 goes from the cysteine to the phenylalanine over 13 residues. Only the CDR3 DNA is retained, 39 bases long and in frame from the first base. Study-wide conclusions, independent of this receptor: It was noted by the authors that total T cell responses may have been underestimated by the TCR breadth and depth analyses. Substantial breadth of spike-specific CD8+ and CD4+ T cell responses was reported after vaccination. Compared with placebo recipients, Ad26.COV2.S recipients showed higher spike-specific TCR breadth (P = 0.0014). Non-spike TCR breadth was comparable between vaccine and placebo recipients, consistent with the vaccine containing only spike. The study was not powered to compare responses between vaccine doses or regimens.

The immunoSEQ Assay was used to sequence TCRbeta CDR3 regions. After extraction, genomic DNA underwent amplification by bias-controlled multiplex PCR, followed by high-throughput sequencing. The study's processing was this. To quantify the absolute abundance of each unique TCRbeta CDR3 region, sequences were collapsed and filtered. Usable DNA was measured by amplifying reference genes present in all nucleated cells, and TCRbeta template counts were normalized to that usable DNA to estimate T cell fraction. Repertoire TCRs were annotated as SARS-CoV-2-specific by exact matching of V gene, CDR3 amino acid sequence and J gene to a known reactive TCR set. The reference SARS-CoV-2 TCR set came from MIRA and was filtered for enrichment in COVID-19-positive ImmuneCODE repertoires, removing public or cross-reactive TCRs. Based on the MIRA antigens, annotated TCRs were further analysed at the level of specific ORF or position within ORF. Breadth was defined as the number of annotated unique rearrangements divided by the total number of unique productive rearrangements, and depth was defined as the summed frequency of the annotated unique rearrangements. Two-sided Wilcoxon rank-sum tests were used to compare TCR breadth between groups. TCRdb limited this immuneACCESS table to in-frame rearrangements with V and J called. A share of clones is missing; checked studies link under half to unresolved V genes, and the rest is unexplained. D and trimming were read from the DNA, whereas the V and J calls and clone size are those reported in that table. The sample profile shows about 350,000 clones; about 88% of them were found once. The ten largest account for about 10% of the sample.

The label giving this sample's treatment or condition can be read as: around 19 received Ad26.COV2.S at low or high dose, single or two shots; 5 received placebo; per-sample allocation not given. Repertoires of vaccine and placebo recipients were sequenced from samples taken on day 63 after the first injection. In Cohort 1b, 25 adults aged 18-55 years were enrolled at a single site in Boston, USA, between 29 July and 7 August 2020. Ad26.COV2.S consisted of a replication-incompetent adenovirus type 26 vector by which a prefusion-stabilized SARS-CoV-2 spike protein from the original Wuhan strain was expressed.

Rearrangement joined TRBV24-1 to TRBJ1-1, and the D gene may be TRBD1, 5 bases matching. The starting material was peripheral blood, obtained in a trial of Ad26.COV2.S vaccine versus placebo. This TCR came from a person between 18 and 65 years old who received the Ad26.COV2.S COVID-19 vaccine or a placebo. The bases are TGTGCCACCAGTGGCCGGGGGTCTACTGAAGCTTTCTTT. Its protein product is CATSGRGSTEAFF.